This entry lists 6 T cell receptor beta chains sequenced from one sample in a study of shared clonotypes between healthy human individuals. TCRdb keeps only in-frame clones here, not all; method: immunoSEQ multiplex PCR. The table has about 340,000 clones, around 67% seen once. The sample taken for sequencing was memory CD4+ T cells sorted from blood. As to subset: CD45RA-negative fraction. The receptors here all came from a man aged 25 to 40 in good health.

The chain has TRBV6-1 and TRBJ2-4, with no clear D. The CDR3 runs to 12 residues. Per the germline V gene, CDR1 is MNHNS and CDR2 is SASEGT. V dropped 4 bases and J dropped 8 bases, with 9 bases sitting between them. CDR3: CASSAVGDIQYF. Written as DNA, the CDR3 is TGTGCCAGCAGTGCGGTTGGAGACATTCAGTACTTC.

The rearrangement joins TRBV5-6 to TRBJ2-1; D remains unclear. Trimming removed 0 bases from V and 1 base from J, with 17 bases in between. The CDR3 is 18 residues long. CDR1 is SGHDT, CDR2 YYEEEE, per germline. For the CDR3, the DNA is TGTGCCAGCAGCTTGGAGAGGTTTCTTGGCGTATCCTACAATGAGCAGTTCTTC. Translated, it gives CASSLERFLGVSYNEQFF.

This clone turned up a few times. The gene calls are TRBV19 and TRBJ1-2; 8 nucleotides line up with TRBD1. The CDR3 loop spans 13 amino acids. Germline-derived CDR1 and CDR2 are LNHDA and SQIVND (reference sequence). The junction had 7 bases not matched to a gene; V was cut back by 8 bases and J by 5 bases. The CDR3 loop is CASGAGGGYGYTF. As DNA, the CDR3 is TGTGCCAGTGGGGCAGGGGGCGGTTATGGCTACACCTTC.

J is TRBJ2-3 and V is TRBV6-1, with 8 bases lining up with TRBD1. The germline gives CDR1 MNHNS, CDR2 SASEGT. The trim removed 4 bases at V and 1 base at J, leaving 7 bases unmatched. The length of the CDR3 is 16 residues. The CDR3 here is CASSVERTGRTDTQYF. DNA for the CDR3: TGTGCCAGCAGTGTAGAAAGGACAGGGCGCACAGATACGCAGTATTTT.

V is TRBV7-2 and J is TRBJ2-3; 10 nucleotides match TRBD2. This CDR3 comprises 14 residues. V lost 5 bases, J lost 4 bases, and 3 bases stayed unmatched. Per the germline V gene, CDR1 is SGHTA and CDR2 is FQGNSA. The CDR3 DNA sequence: TGTGCCAGCAGCCAAGGACTAGCGGCAGATACGCAGTATTTT. It codes for CASSQGLAADTQYF.

This clone was recorded at least ten times. The rearrangement uses TRBV5-1 and TRBJ2-7; 8 bases match TRBD2. The CDR3 consists of 15 residues. Germline values: CDR1 SGHRS, CDR2 YFSETQ. After removal of 3 bases from V and 1 base from J, the junction contained 6 bases not matched to a gene. CDR3 DNA: TGCGCCAGCAGCTCACTTAGCGGGACATCCTACGAGCAGTACTTC. Protein product: CASSSLSGTSYEQYF.